These 32 T cell receptor beta chains share one sample of origin, sequenced in a study of naive and memory T cell subsets. Overall study findings and caveats: Possibly reflecting memory cells re-expressing CD45RA, a few larger clonotypes occurred in naive repertoires, especially CD8.

Antigens for these TCRs are unknown. Both TRBC1 and TRBC2 were covered by a beta constant-region primer of two equimolar oligonucleotides. Ligated cDNA was amplified by four rounds of PCR with nested alpha and beta constant-region primers and SP2. TCRdb called the UMI-ligation and nested PCR reads again in MiXCR, with one record for every CDR3 protein. The sample holds over 110,000 distinct CDR3 sequences, approximately 20% seen once. Sample: naive CD8+ T cells from blood. All receptors derive from a human donor in good health.

A remark on this clonotype: Here the CDR3 omits its conserved ending phenylalanine or tryptophan, so a read error is the likely source. The genes are TRBV4-1 and TRBJ2-5; TRBD1 aligns across 8 bases. Germline assignment: CDR1 MGHRA and CDR2 YSYEKL. J was trimmed by 2 bases and V by 4 bases; bases with no gene match: 9. The CDR3 consists of 16 residues. Here the CDR3 reads CASSPLYGTGQETQYS. CDR3 sequence (DNA): TGCGCCAGCAGCCCCCTGTACGGGACAGGACAAGAGACCCAGTACTCC.

The chain employs TRBV7-8 and TRBJ2-1; tentatively, D is TRBD2 (5 bases). The CDR3 spans 13 residues. V lost 5 bases, J lost 7 bases, and 12 bases lay in between. Germline V gene lookup returns CDR1 SGHVS and CDR2 FQNEAQ. The CDR3, as DNA: TGTGCCAGCAGCGAGATAACTAGGAATGAGCAGTTCTTC. It translates to CASSEITRNEQFF.

At least ten counts were recorded for this clonotype. This sequence joins TRBV4-3 and TRBJ2-1; a possible D gene is TRBD2 (6 bases). The CDR3 consists of 13 residues. V dropped 1 base and J dropped 10 bases, with 11 bases sitting between them. The germline V gene has CDR1 LGHNA and CDR2 YSLEER. CDR3 sequence reads: CASSQGGVKEQFF. The CDR3, as DNA: TGCGCCAGCAGCCAAGGGGGGGTTAAGGAGCAGTTCTTC.

This clonotype turned up a few times. This chain uses TRBV7-8 with TRBJ2-1; 7 positions agree with TRBD2. The CDR3 extends over 20 amino acids. In germline, CDR1 is SGHVS, CDR2 FQNEAQ. The trim removed 1 base at V and 3 bases at J, leaving 18 bases unmatched. The CDR3 coding sequence is TGTGCCAGCAGCTTAGTTCGGCTAGCGGTAGAGGGGTCCCTCTACAATGAGCAGTTCTTC. It yields the protein CASSLVRLAVEGSLYNEQFF.

This chain's CDR3 is CASSLPGNEQYF. The CDR3 nucleotides are TGTGCCAGCAGTTTACCGGGGAACGAGCAGTACTTC. The J gene is TRBJ2-7, the V gene TRBV12-3 or TRBV12-4, with D perhaps matching TRBD2 (5 bases). Trimming took off 2 bases at V and 5 bases at J, with 7 bases between the two ends. CDR3 length: 12 residues.

The CDR3 reads CSASGLAGTDTQYF. The CDR3 nucleotides are TGCAGTGCTTCAGGACTAGCGGGCACAGATACGCAGTATTTT. V gene TRBV20-1 combines with J gene TRBJ2-3, with 10 bases aligning to TRBD2. The CDR3 runs 14 residues. Germline V gene data show CDR1 as DFQATT and CDR2 as SNEGSKA (reference sequence). The V and J ends lost 5 bases and 1 base, in that order; junction bases with no gene match: 3.

This clonotype appeared a few times. This chain links TRBV12-3 or TRBV12-4 with TRBJ2-7; no definite D call. Trimming stripped 5 bases from V and 2 bases from J, with 16 bases between. This CDR3 has 15 amino acids. This chain's CDR3 is CASSPAAGKTYEQYF. DNA for the CDR3: TGTGCCAGCAGTCCCGCGGCAGGCAAAACCTACGAGCAGTACTTC.

This clonotype has a handful of counts. V gene TRBV28 combines with J gene TRBJ2-3, with 8 bases fitting TRBD2. The CDR3 has 14 amino acids. CDR1 and CDR2 (germline): MDHEN, SYDVKM. V gave up 7 bases and J gave up 2 bases; unmatched junction bases: 5. The CDR3 reads CASTLAGYTDTQYF. In DNA, the CDR3 is TGTGCCAGCACCCTAGCGGGTTACACAGATACGCAGTATTTT.

This clonotype turned up a few times. CDR3 in amino acids: CASSPSPGQGALFYGYTF. CDR3 nucleotide sequence: TGTGCCAGCAGCCCTAGCCCCGGACAGGGGGCGCTTTTCTATGGCTACACCTTC. The V call is TRBV7-2, the J call TRBJ1-2; 11 bases map to TRBD1. Unmatched junction bases numbered 15, after V lost 5 bases and J lost 4 bases. The length of the CDR3 is 18 residues. Germline assignment: CDR1 SGHTA and CDR2 FQGNSA.

A note on this clonotype: The germline gene is not matched at one end of the junction; a read error may be the cause. The rearrangement joins TRBV25-1 to TRBJ1-2, with D uncertain. Germline V gene sequence: CDR1 MGHDK, CDR2 SYGVNS. The CDR3 contains 12 residues. This CDR3 is CASSLGRYGYIF. As DNA, the CDR3 is TGTGCCAGCAGTCTCGGGCGGTATGGCTACATCTTC.

The chain joins TRBV28 to TRBJ2-5, with D tentatively TRBD2 (6 bases). The CDR3 length is 15 residues. The V gene lost 6 bases and the J gene lost 2 bases, with 16 bases spanning the gap. The germline V gene has CDR1 MDHEN and CDR2 SYDVKM. The CDR3 region is CASSPREHVQETQYF. The CDR3 nucleotides read TGTGCCAGCAGCCCCCGGGAGCACGTTCAAGAGACCCAGTACTTC.

In DNA form, the CDR3 reads TGTGCCAGCAGTTTGATTGTATGGGACAGGCTCTGGGAGCAGTACTTC. This gives the protein CASSLIVWDRLWEQYF. This chain uses TRBV28 with TRBJ2-7; TRBD1 aligns across 8 bases. The J segment lost 7 bases and the V segment lost 3 bases, leaving 14 bases of the junction unmatched. Germline CDR1 reads MDHEN; CDR2 reads SYDVKM. The CDR3 is 16 amino acids.

This chain joins TRBV29-1 and TRBJ2-5; maybe TRBD1 (5 bases). With 4 bases removed from V and 0 bases from J, the gap between germline ends came to 21 bases. The CDR3 loop spans 17 amino acids. Germline-derived CDR1 and CDR2 are SQVTM and ANQGSEA. CDR3 sequence (DNA): TGCAGCGTTGCAGCCCCAGGGTCACCAATCCACCAAGAGACCCAGTACTTC. Protein: CSVAAPGSPIHQETQYF.

A few counts support this clonotype. This chain uses TRBV6-5 with TRBJ2-7; TRBD1 or TRBD2 may be the D gene (7 bases each). The CDR3 is 16 residues long. Germline-derived CDR1 and CDR2 are MNHEY and SVGAGI. V lost 8 bases and J 7 bases, leaving 27 bases between the germline ends. The CDR3 region has the DNA TGTGCCAGCTCTTCATACCGGGACAGCGGGGCTTGGGAGCAGTACTTC. Protein sequence: CASSSYRDSGAWEQYF.

V gene TRBV7-9 combines with J gene TRBJ2-1, with 9 bases matching TRBD2. Germline CDR1 and CDR2: SEHNR and FQNEAQ (reference sequence). CDR3 length equals 15 residues. The V and J ends lost 4 bases and 2 bases, in that order; junction bases with no gene match: 3. The DNA for the CDR3 is TGTGCCAGCAGCTCCCGCGGGGGGGCCTACAATGAGCAGTTCTTC. Its translation is CASSSRGGAYNEQFF.

At least ten counts were recorded for this clonotype. The V call is TRBV28, the J call TRBJ2-7; D unresolved. Germline V gives CDR1 MDHEN, CDR2 SYDVKM. Trimming took off 4 bases at V and 5 bases at J, with 3 bases between the two ends. The CDR3 spans 10 residues. The CDR3, as DNA: TGTGCCAGCAGTTACCACGAGCAGTACTTC. It yields the protein CASSYHEQYF.

The V call is TRBV19, the J call TRBJ1-5, with 8 nucleotides matching TRBD1. Germline CDR1 and CDR2: LNHDA and SQIVND (reference sequence). The CDR3 spans 15 residues. V shed 7 bases and J 4 bases; nucleotides not matched to a gene: 9. The CDR3 region is CASKDRELWNQPQHF. In DNA, the CDR3 is TGTGCCAGTAAGGACAGGGAACTTTGGAATCAGCCCCAGCATTTT.

The rearrangement uses TRBV29-1 and TRBJ1-1, with D uncertain. Trimming pared 3 bases from V and 8 bases from J, leaving 10 bases between. CDR3 length: 11 residues. CDR1 is SQVTM and CDR2 is ANQGSEA in the germline V gene. CDR3 sequence (DNA): TGCAGCGTTGACCAATACGAGGAAGCTTTCTTT. Translating gives CSVDQYEEAFF.

The V call is TRBV20-1, the J call TRBJ1-4; 7 bases are shared with TRBD1. This CDR3 has 13 residues. Germline V gene sequence: CDR1 DFQATT, CDR2 SNEGSKA (reference sequence). Trimming took 6 bases from V and 7 from J; bases not matched to a gene: 8. DNA of the CDR3: TGCAGTGCCGAAGACAGGGTGGGTGAAAAACTGTTTTTT. Its protein is CSAEDRVGEKLFF.

The chain carries TRBV3-1 and TRBJ2-1; TRBD2 might be the D (7 bases). CDR3 length equals 15 residues. Trimming left V 3 bases short and J 8 bases short, with 17 bases between. From germline, CDR1 is LGHDT and CDR2 YNNKEL (reference sequence). The CDR3: CASSQRGGSWDEQFF. CDR3 nucleotide sequence: TGTGCCAGCAGCCAGAGGGGGGGCTCATGGGATGAGCAGTTCTTC.

On this clonotype itself: One base away lies a much larger clone, so this may be a sequencing read error. V gene TRBV12-3 or TRBV12-4 combines with J gene TRBJ2-1, with a weak D call TRBD2 (6 bases). This CDR3 region has 12 residues. The V end lost 1 base, the J end lost 9 bases, and 7 bases lay between the germline ends. As DNA, the CDR3 is TGTGCCAGCAGTTTAGTGGGGGGTGAGCAGTTCTTC. It translates to CASSLVGGEQFF.

The chain couples TRBV28 to TRBJ2-7; no firm D call. The CDR3 totals 11 residues. Trimming took 3 bases from V and 7 from J, leaving 7 bases between them. The V gene's germline CDR1 is MDHEN and CDR2 SYDVKM. CDR3 region: CASSFWDEQYF. DNA of the CDR3: TGTGCCAGCAGTTTTTGGGATGAGCAGTACTTC.

This clonotype was observed many times. The chain links TRBV11-2 to TRBJ1-5, with unresolved D. Germline assignment: CDR1 SGHAT and CDR2 FQNNGV. V was clipped by 1 base and J by 0 bases, with 7 bases between them. The CDR3 sequence is 15 residues long. CDR3 protein: CASSLAGYSNQPQHF. CDR3 sequence (DNA): TGTGCCAGCAGCTTAGCTGGTTATAGCAATCAGCCCCAGCATTTT. Full variable domain (remainder filled in from reference TRBV11-2 and TRBJ1-5): EAGVAQSPRYKIIEKRQSVAFWCNPISGHATLYWYQQILGQGPKLLIQFQNNGVVDDSQLPKDRFSAERLKGVDSTLKIQPAKLEDSAVYLCASSLAGYSNQPQHFGDGTRLSIL.

In this sample, this clonotype turned up a few times. The chain carries TRBV4-1 and TRBJ1-5; D possibly corresponds to TRBD1 (5 bases). The CDR3 sequence is 15 residues long. V shed 3 bases and J shed 2 bases, with 11 bases lying between them. The germline gives CDR1 MGHRA, CDR2 YSYEKL. The CDR3 sequence is CASSHSRAGNQPQHF. The CDR3 nucleotides are TGCGCCAGCAGCCATTCCAGGGCCGGCAATCAGCCCCAGCATTTT.

The rearrangement joins TRBV11-1 to TRBJ2-5; TRBD2 might be the D (6 bases). Germline CDR1 and CDR2: SGHAT and FQDESV (reference sequence). The CDR3 covers 14 residues. V lost 4 bases and J 2 bases, leaving 11 bases between the germline ends. CDR3 region: CASSSGVTQETQYF. The CDR3 DNA follows: TGTGCCAGCAGCTCGGGGGTTACTCAAGAGACCCAGTACTTC. Together with reference TRBV11-1 and TRBJ2-5, the CDR3 gives the full variable domain: EAEVAQSPRYKITEKSQAVAFWCDPISGHATLYWYRQILGQGPELLVQFQDESVVDDSQLPKDRFSAERLKGVDSTLKIQPAELGDSAMYLCASSSGVTQETQYFGPGTRLLVL.

This clonotype was seen only a few times. The chain is built from TRBV4-2 and TRBJ2-7; 8 nucleotides line up with TRBD1. Trimming cost V 2 bases and J 4 bases; bases outside gene matches: 13. The germline gives CDR1 LGHNA, CDR2 YNFKEQ. The CDR3 spans 17 residues. This CDR3 is CASSQPDRGPLIYEQYF. CDR3 bases: TGTGCCAGCAGCCAACCAGACAGGGGACCCCTGATTTACGAGCAGTACTTC.

This clonotype has just a few counts. This chain uses TRBV12-3 or TRBV12-4 with TRBJ2-7; possible D gene TRBD1, 6 bases. The length of the CDR3 is 12 residues. Trimming took off 3 bases at V and 6 bases at J, with 9 bases between the two ends. The CDR3 DNA reads as TGTGCCAGCAGTTTTCAGGGGACCGAGCAGTACTTC. It codes for CASSFQGTEQYF.

In this sample, this clonotype turned up a few times. V is TRBV9 and J is TRBJ1-1; TRBD1 agrees at 7 bases. V lost 4 bases to trimming and J lost 1 base; unmatched junction nucleotides: 7. CDR3 length equals 15 residues. Germline CDR1 is SGDLS and CDR2 is YYNGEE. CDR3 in DNA: TGTGCCAGCAGCACAGGGGCGGGCCGGAACACTGAAGCTTTCTTT. It specifies CASSTGAGRNTEAFF. Complete variable domain (other parts from reference TRBV9 and TRBJ1-1): DSGVTQTPKHLITATGQRVTLRCSPRSGDLSVYWYQQSLDQGLQFLIQYYNGEERAKGNILERFSAQQFPDLHSELNLSSLELGDSALYFCASSTGAGRNTEAFFGQGTRLTVV.

The chain combines TRBV20-1 with TRBJ2-7, with D perhaps TRBD2 (5 bases). The CDR3 sequence is 12 residues long. Germline V gene lookup returns CDR1 DFQATT and CDR2 SNEGSKA (reference sequence). Trimming removed 3 bases from V and 3 bases from J, with 9 bases in between. The CDR3 nucleotides read TGCAGTGCTAGCGGGAAGCTCTACGAGCAGTACTTC. The encoded protein is CSASGKLYEQYF.

The V call is TRBV25-1, the J call TRBJ2-2, with TRBD2 matching 9 bases. The CDR3 runs to 16 residues. The trim removed 1 base at V and 6 bases at J, leaving 6 bases unmatched. Germline CDR1 reads MGHDK; CDR2 reads SYGVNS. CDR3 DNA sequence: TGTGCCAGCAGTGAATGGGCGGGAGGGCCGTCCGGGGAGCTGTTTTTT. Protein: CASSEWAGGPSGELFF.

This clonotype was found a few times. The rearrangement joins TRBV4-3 to TRBJ2-7; D not certain. Germline CDR1 reads LGHNA; CDR2 reads YSLEER. The CDR3 runs 14 residues. The V and J ends lost 4 bases and 8 bases respectively, with 18 bases between them. CDR3 residues: CASSPGEDPGKQYF. The CDR3 coding sequence is TGCGCCAGCAGCCCCGGCGAGGATCCAGGAAAGCAGTACTTC.

This clonotype was observed a few times. The gene calls are TRBV12-3 or TRBV12-4 and TRBJ1-1; 10 bases are a match to TRBD1. Losses at the gene ends were 5 bases for V and 4 bases for J; bases not matched to a gene: 4. The CDR3 totals 14 residues. As DNA, the CDR3 is TGTGCCAGCAGTCTGACAGGGGGCATCACTGAAGCTTTCTTT. Translation gives CASSLTGGITEAFF.